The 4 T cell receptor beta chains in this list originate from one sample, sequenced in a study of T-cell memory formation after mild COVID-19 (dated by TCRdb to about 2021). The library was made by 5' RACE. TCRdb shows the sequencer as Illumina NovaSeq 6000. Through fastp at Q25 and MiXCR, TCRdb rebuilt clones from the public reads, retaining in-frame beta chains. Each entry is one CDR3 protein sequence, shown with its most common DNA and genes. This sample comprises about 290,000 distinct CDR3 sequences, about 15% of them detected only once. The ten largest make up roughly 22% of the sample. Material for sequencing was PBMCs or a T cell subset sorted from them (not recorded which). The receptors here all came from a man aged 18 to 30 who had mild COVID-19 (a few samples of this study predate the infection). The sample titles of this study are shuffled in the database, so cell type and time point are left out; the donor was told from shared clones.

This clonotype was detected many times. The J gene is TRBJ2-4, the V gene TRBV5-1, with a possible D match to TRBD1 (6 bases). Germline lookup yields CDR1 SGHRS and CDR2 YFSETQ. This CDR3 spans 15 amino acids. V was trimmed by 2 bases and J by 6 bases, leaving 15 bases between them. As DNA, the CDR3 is TGCGCCAGCAGCTTAGATGGGGGCGGCGGAAACATTCAGTACTTC. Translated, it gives CASSLDGGGGNIQYF.

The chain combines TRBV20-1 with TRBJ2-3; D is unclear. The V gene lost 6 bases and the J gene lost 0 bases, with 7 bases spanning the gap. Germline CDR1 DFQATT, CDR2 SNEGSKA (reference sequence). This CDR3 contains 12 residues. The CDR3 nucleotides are TGCAGTGCCCCCACTAGCACAGATACGCAGTATTTT. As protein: CSAPTSTDTQYF.

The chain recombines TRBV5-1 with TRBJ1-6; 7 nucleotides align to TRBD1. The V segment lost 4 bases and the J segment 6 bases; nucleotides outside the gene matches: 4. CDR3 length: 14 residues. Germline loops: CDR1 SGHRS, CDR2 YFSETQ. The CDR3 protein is CASSQDRTNSPLHF. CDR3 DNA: TGCGCCAGCAGCCAGGACAGGACTAATTCACCCCTCCACTTT. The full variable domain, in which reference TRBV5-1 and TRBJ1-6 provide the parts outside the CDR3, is KAGVTQTPRYLIKTRGQQVTLSCSPISGHRSVSWYQQTPGQGLQFLFEYFSETQRNKGNFPGRFSGRQFSNSRSEMNVSTLELGDSALYLCASSQDRTNSPLHFGNGTRLTVT.

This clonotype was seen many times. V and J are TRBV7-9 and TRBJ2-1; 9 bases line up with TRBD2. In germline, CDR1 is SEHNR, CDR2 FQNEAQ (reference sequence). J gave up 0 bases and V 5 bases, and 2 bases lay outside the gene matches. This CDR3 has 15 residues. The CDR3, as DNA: TGTGCCAGCAGCCGTAGCGGGGGCTCCTACAATGAGCAGTTCTTC. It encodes CASSRSGGSYNEQFF.